The rows below give T cell receptor beta chains drawn from one sample of a study of tumor and adjacent non-tumor tissue in lung cancer. A single record per CDR3 protein comes from TCRdb applying MiXCR to the multiplex PCR reads. The table includes 76,000 or so distinct CDR3 sequences, 55% to 70% detected once. The sample taken for sequencing was lung tumor tissue. The source of these receptors is a woman in her seventies with non-small cell lung cancer. Both conserved end residues are part of each CDR3. A D gene is named only where the DNA matches it firmly. Not every row has a clone size; where given, it reads once, few, many or a size class.

size: .; V: TRBV15; D: TRBD1; J: TRBJ2-7; CDR3: CATGDWRQGISYEQYF; DNA: TGTGCCACCGGAGATTGGCGACAGGGGATTTCCTACGAGCAGTACTTC
size: .; V: TRBV28; D: .; J: TRBJ2-4; CDR3: CASILNVISRNIQYF; DNA: TGTGCCAGCATTTTGAATGTCATTAGCAGAAACATTCAGTACTTC
size: medium-sized; V: TRBV10-3; D: .; J: TRBJ2-7; CDR3: CAISEGERYEQYF; DNA: TGTGCCATCAGTGAGGGGGAGCGCTACGAGCAGTACTTC
size: once; V: TRBV6-6; D: TRBD1; J: TRBJ2-3; CDR3: CASSPRHRGAIQPQYF; DNA: TGTGCCAGCAGTCCCCGTCACAGGGGGGCCATTCAGCCCCAGTATTTT
size: .; V: TRBV11-3; D: TRBD2; J: TRBJ2-1; CDR3: CANSLWGTSGGKRFF; DNA: TGTGCCAACAGCTTATGGGGGACTAGCGGTGGCAAGCGGTTTTTC
size: .; V: TRBV11-3; D: .; J: TRBJ2-1; CDR3: CASGPRTGSYNEQFF; DNA: TGTGCCAGCGGCCCCCGGACTGGCTCCTACAATGAGCAGTTCTTC
size: few; V: TRBV4-2; D: .; J: TRBJ1-6; CDR3: CASSQDVRVSSPVHF; DNA: TGTGCCAGCAGCCAAGATGTCCGGGTGTCTTCACCAGTCCACTTT
size: .; V: TRBV11-3; D: TRBD1; J: TRBJ2-7; CDR3: CASSSGAGGNEQYF; DNA: TGTGCCAGCTCCAGTGGGGCAGGGGGTAACGAGCAGTACTTC
size: .; V: TRBV6-5; D: .; J: TRBJ1-1; CDR3: CANSYSIPVNGAFF; DNA: TGTGCCAACAGTTACTCAATTCCGGTGAATGGGGCTTTCTTT
size: .; V: TRBV28; D: .; J: TRBJ1-4; CDR3: CASSPPIGLKEKLYF; DNA: TGTGCCAGCAGTCCGCCGATAGGGCTGAAGGAAAAACTGTATTTT
size: .; V: TRBV11-1; D: .; J: TRBJ1-1; CDR3: CASSGRAGPFTEAIF; DNA: TGTGCCAGCAGTGGTCGGGCAGGGCCATTCACTGAAGCTATCTTC
size: few; V: TRBV5-1; D: .; J: TRBJ2-7; CDR3: CASSLAGGISIEGQYF; DNA: TGCGCCAGCAGCTTGGCCGGCGGGATAAGCATCGAGGGGCAGTACTTC
size: .; V: TRBV30; D: TRBD1; J: TRBJ1-2; CDR3: CACWPRSGDRDNGYTF; DNA: TGTGCCTGCTGGCCGAGGTCGGGAGACAGGGACAATGGCTACACCTTC
size: .; V: TRBV5-1; D: TRBD2; J: TRBJ2-7; CDR3: CAGSFRTSCTYEQYF; DNA: TGCGCCGGCAGTTTCCGGACTAGCTGTACCTACGAGCAGTACTTC
size: .; V: TRBV11-3; D: .; J: TRBJ2-1; CDR3: CASSLESSEGSYNEQLF; DNA: TGCGCCAGCAGCTTAGAGAGTAGCGAGGGTTCCTACAATGAGCAGCTCTTC
size: .; V: TRBV11-3; D: .; J: TRBJ2-1; CDR3: CASSPGNSGLPYNEQFF; DNA: TGTGCCAGCAGCCCGGGGAATAGCGGACTCCCCTACAATGAGCAGTTCTTC
size: .; V: TRBV29-1; D: .; J: TRBJ2-7; CDR3: CSVGLERSYEQYF; DNA: TGCAGCGTTGGACTAGAACGCTCCTACGAGCAGTACTTC
size: many; V: TRBV5-4; D: TRBD1; J: TRBJ1-5; CDR3: CASSLGTGNSQPQHF; DNA: TGTGCCAGCAGCTTGGGGACAGGGAATTCTCAGCCCCAGCATTTT
size: .; V: TRBV11-1; D: .; J: TRBJ1-1; CDR3: CASSPSGGYLNTESFF; DNA: TGTGCCAGCAGTCCCTCGGGAGGGTACCTGAACACTGAATCTTTCTTT
size: few; V: TRBV6-5; D: .; J: TRBJ1-1; CDR3: CASSYSVRVHTDAFF; DNA: TGCGCCAGCAGTTACTCGGTCAGGGTTCACACTGATGCTTTCTTT
size: .; V: TRBV5-5; D: .; J: TRBJ2-1; CDR3: CASSLTSESFYNEQFF; DNA: TGTGCCAGCAGCTTGACTAGTGAAAGCTTCTACAATGAGCAGTTCTTC
size: .; V: TRBV11-3; D: TRBD1; J: TRBJ2-5; CDR3: CASSPLGRGETQYF; DNA: TGTGCCAGCAGCCCCCTTGGCAGGGGGGAGACCCAGTACTTC
size: many; V: TRBV10-1; D: .; J: TRBJ2-1; CDR3: CASSPVEKVNNEQFF; DNA: TGCGCCAGCAGTCCAGTCGAAAAGGTGAATAATGAGCAGTTCTTC
size: once; V: TRBV6-2/TRBV6-3; D: TRBD1; J: TRBJ2-1; CDR3: CASNHRQGIYNEQFF; DNA: TGTGCCAGCAATCACCGACAGGGGATCTACAATGAGCAGTTCTTC
size: many; V: TRBV5-4; D: .; J: TRBJ2-1; CDR3: CASSLFQSNEQFF; DNA: TGTGCCAGCAGCTTGTTCCAGTCCAATGAGCAGTTCTTC
size: .; V: TRBV11-1; D: .; J: TRBJ2-1; CDR3: CASSYLFRCEQFF; DNA: TGTGCCAGCAGTTACCTTTTCCGGTGTGAGCAGTTTTTC
size: .; V: TRBV29-1; D: .; J: TRBJ1-1; CDR3: CSVGLAMGDTEAFF; DNA: TGCAGCGTTGGTTTGGCCATGGGGGATACTGAAGCTTTCTTT
size: .; V: TRBV6-1; D: TRBD2; J: TRBJ2-1; CDR3: CASSGGTTYNEQSF; DNA: TGTGCTAGCAGTGGTGGGACTACCTACAATGAGCAGTCCTTC
size: once; V: TRBV6-1; D: TRBD1; J: TRBJ1-5; CDR3: CASNAGGRGQPKYF; DNA: TGTGCCAGCAACGCAGGGGGCAGGGGTCAGCCCAAGTATTTT
size: .; V: TRBV29-1; D: .; J: TRBJ1-1; CDR3: CIVEDLMERADMNTEAFF; DNA: TGCATCGTTGAAGATCTTATGGAGCGTGCCGATATGAACACTGAAGCTTTCTTT
size: once; V: TRBV6-2/TRBV6-3; D: .; J: TRBJ2-5; CDR3: CAGRQTTRPQRTQYF; DNA: TGTGCCGGCAGACAGACGACAAGGCCACAACGGACCCAGTACTTT
size: .; V: TRBV12-3/TRBV12-4; D: TRBD1; J: TRBJ2-3; CDR3: CDSSKTGESTDMQYF; DNA: TGTGACAGCAGTAAAACAGGGGAGAGCACAGATATGCAGTATTTT
size: .; V: TRBV20-1; D: .; J: TRBJ1-1; CDR3: CSASRPFTQAFF; DNA: TGCAGTGCTTCGAGGCCATTCACTCAAGCTTTCTTT
size: .; V: TRBV7-9; D: TRBD1; J: TRBJ1-3; CDR3: CASSRGTDTGNTIYF; DNA: TGTGCCAGCAGCCGCGGGACAGATACTGGAAACACCATATATTTT
size: .; V: TRBV29-1; D: .; J: TRBJ2-3; CDR3: CSIGGDFFRITDTQYF; DNA: TGCAGCATTGGAGGGGACTTCTTTCGAATCACAGATACGCAGTACTTT
size: .; V: TRBV2; D: .; J: TRBJ1-5; CDR3: CVSSAVTYSNQPQHF; DNA: TGTGTCAGCAGTGCAGTGACCTATAGCAATCAGCCCCAGCATTTT
size: .; V: TRBV5-4; D: .; J: TRBJ2-3; CDR3: CASSLDSGSTYTHYF; DNA: TGTGCCAGCAGCTTGGATAGCGGAAGCACATATACGCACTATTTT
size: .; V: TRBV30; D: TRBD1; J: TRBJ1-6; CDR3: CARSRQGGNSPLHF; DNA: TGTGCCCGGAGTAGACAGGGAGGAAATTCACCCCTCCACTTT